This T cell receptor beta chain is from a study of molecular identifiers for immune sequencing clone quantification. This CDR3 has 15 residues. CDR1 is DFQATT, CDR2 SNEGSKA, per germline (reference sequence). J lost 2 bases, V lost 0 bases, and 7 bases had no gene match. TCRdb analysed the PCR reads with MiXCR anew, one entry per CDR3 protein. The sample contains approximately 630,000 distinct CDR3 sequences, 25% of which appear only once. The clonotype was recovered from a human donor in good health. Some libraries in this study had Jurkat cell RNA spiked in. The sample comprised naive CD8+ T cells from blood, with Jurkat cell RNA spiked in. Specified subset: FACS-sorted CD8+CD4-CCR7+CD45RA+ naive T cells. The gene calls are TRBV20-1 and TRBJ2-7; 7 bases match TRBD2. The CDR3 protein is CSARDPSSGTYEQYF. The CDR3 DNA is TGCAGTGCTAGAGATCCTTCTAGCGGAACCTACGAGCAGTACTTC.